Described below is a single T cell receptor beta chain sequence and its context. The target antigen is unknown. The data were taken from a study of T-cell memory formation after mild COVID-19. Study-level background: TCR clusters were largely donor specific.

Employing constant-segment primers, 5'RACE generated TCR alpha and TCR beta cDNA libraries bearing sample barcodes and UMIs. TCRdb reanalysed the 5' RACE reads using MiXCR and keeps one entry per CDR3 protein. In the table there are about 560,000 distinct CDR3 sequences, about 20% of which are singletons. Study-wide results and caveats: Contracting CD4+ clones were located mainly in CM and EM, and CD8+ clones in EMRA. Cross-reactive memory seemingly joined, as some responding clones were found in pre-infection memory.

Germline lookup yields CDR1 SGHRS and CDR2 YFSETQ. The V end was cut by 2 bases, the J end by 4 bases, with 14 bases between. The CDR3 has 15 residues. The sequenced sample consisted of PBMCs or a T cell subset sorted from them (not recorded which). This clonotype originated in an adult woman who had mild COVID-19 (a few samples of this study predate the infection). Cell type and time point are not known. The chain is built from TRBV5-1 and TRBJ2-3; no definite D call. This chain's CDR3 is CASSFQRDWSDTQYF. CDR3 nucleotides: TGCGCCAGCAGCTTTCAGCGAGACTGGTCAGATACGCAGTATTTT. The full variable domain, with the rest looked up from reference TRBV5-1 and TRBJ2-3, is KAGVTQTPRYLIKTRGQQVTLSCSPISGHRSVSWYQQTPGQGLQFLFEYFSETQRNKGNFPGRFSGRQFSNSRSEMNVSTLELGDSALYLCASSFQRDWSDTQYFGPGTRLTVL.